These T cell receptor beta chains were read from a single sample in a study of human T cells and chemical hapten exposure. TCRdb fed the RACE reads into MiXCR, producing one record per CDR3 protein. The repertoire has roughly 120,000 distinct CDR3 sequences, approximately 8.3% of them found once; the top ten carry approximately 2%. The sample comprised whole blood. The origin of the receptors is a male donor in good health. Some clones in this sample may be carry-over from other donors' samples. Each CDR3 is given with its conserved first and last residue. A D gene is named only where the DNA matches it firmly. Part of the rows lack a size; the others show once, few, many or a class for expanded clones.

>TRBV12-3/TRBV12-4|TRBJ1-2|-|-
TGTGCCAGCAGTTTACGAGCAGATCCGGGATATTACGGCTACACCTTC
CASSLRADPGYYGYTF
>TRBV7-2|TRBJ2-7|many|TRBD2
TGTGCCAGCAGCCGCCAACTAGCGGGAGCAGGGGAGCAGTACTTC
CASSRQLAGAGEQYF
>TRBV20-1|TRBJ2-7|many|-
TGCAGTGCTAGAGATAAGGGGCCCCCCTACGAGCAGTACTTC
CSARDKGPPYEQYF
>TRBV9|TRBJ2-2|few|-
TGTGCCAGCAGTTCTCCCCCGAGGTCCGGGGAGCTGTTTTTT
CASSSPPRSGELFF
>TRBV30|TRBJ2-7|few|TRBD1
TGTGCCTGGGGGACAGGTAGGGAGCAGTACTTC
CAWGTGREQYF
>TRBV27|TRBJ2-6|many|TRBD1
TGTGCCAGCAGTTTGGACAGGGTTGGGGCCAACGTCCTGACTTTC
CASSLDRVGANVLTF
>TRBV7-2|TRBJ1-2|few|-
TGTGCCAGCAGCCCTCACGAAGGGACATATGGCTACACCTTC
CASSPHEGTYGYTF
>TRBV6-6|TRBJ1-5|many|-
TGTGCCAGCAGTTACTCAGAGCGAACCTATAGCAATCAGCCCCAGCATTTT
CASSYSERTYSNQPQHF
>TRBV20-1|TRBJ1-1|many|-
TGCAGTGCTAGTAGCCCCCACAGGGCGGACACTGAAGCTTTCTTT
CSASSPHRADTEAFF
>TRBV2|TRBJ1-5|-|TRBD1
TGTGCCAGCAGTGGGGGACAGTCCGTCAATCAGCCCCAGCATTTT
CASSGGQSVNQPQHF
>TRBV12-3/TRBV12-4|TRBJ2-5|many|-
TGTGCCAGCAGTGGCCGGGACACCCGGGGGCAAGAGACCCAGTACTTC
CASSGRDTRGQETQYF
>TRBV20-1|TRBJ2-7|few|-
TGCAGTGCTAGAGAGGGGGCCCGCTCCTACGAGCAGTACTTC
CSAREGARSYEQYF
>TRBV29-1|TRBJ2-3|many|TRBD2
TGCAGCGTTCCCTCGGGACTAGCGGGAGCGGGGACAGATACGCAGTATTTT
CSVPSGLAGAGTDTQYF
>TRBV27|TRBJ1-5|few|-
TGTGCCAGCAGTTTATCGCAGGGCGGCGATCAGCCCCAGCATTTT
CASSLSQGGDQPQHF
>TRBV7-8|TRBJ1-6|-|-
TGTGCCAGCAGCTTAGGCGGCAGCAATTCACCCCTCCACTTT
CASSLGGSNSPLHF
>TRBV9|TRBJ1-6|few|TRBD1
TGTGCCAGCAGCCCAGGGGGGAATTCACCCCTCCACTTT
CASSPGGNSPLHF
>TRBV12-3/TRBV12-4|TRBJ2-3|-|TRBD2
TGTGCCAGCAGTTTCGGGACTAGCGGGGGCACAGATACGCAGTATTTT
CASSFGTSGGTDTQYF
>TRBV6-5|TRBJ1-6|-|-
TGTGCCAGCAGTTACGGGACATCGAGGCCACCCCTCCACTTT
CASSYGTSRPPLHF
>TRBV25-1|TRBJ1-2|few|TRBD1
TGTGCCAGCAGTGCTGGGGGACAGGATAACTATGGCTACACCTTC
CASSAGGQDNYGYTF
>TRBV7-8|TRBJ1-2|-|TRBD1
TGTGCCAGCAGCCCCGGACAGGGGGGTGCCTATGGCTACACCTTC
CASSPGQGGAYGYTF
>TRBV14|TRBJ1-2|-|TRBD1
TGTGCCAGCAGCCCGGACAGGAGGAGAGGCTACACCTTC
CASSPDRRRGYTF
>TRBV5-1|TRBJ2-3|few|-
TGCGCCAGCAGCTTGGTAAGGGGAGGAGGCACAGATACGCAGTATTTT
CASSLVRGGGTDTQYF
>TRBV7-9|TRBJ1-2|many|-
TGTGCCAGCAGCTTAGCGTCGACTTTTGTCGGCTACACCTTC
CASSLASTFVGYTF
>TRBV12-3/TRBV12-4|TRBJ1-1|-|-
TGTGCCAGCAGTCAGTTTTGGGCGACTGAAGCTTTCTTT
CASSQFWATEAFF
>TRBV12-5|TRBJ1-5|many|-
TGTGCTAGTGGTTTGGTAACCAGGGCGGTGAATCAGCCCCAGCATTTT
CASGLVTRAVNQPQHF
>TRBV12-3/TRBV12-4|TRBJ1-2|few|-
TGTGCCAGCAGTATGCGGACGCAATTCTATGGCTACACCTTC
CASSMRTQFYGYTF
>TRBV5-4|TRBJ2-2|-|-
TGTGCCAGCAGCTTACAGGGTCGACGCACCGGGGAGCTGTTTTTT
CASSLQGRRTGELFF
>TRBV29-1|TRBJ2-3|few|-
TGCAGCGCGACGCCAGGGGACGGGGGCCCAGATACGCAGTATTTT
CSATPGDGGPDTQYF
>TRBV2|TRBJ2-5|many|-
TGTGCCAGCAGACAGTCTCAAGAGACCCAGTACTTC
CASRQSQETQYF
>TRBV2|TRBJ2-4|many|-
TGTGCCAGCAAGGGTGAATCTGGGCGCATTCAGTACTTC
CASKGESGRIQYF
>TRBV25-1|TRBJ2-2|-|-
TGTGCCAGCATCACCCAAGGCGGGGAGCTGTTTTTT
CASITQGGELFF
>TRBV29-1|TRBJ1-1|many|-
TGCAGCGTTGATACCGGGGTGAACACTGAAGCTTTCTTT
CSVDTGVNTEAFF
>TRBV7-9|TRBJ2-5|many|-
TGTGCCAGCAGCTTTAGGATCCAAGAGACCCAGTACTTC
CASSFRIQETQYF
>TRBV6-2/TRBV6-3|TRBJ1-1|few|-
TGTGCCAGCAGCCTCGGGACCCAGGGGATCTTT
CASSLGTQGIF
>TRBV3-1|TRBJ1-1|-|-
TGTGCCAGCAGCCACTCGGCTGGGGCGAACACTGAAGCTTTCTTT
CASSHSAGANTEAFF
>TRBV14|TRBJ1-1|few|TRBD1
TGTGCCAGCAGCCAAGGAGGGACAGGGGGCGGTAACACTGAAGCTTTCTTT
CASSQGGTGGGNTEAFF
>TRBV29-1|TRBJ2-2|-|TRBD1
TGCAGCGTAGCGGACAGGTGGCAGGGGGAGCTGTTTTTT
CSVADRWQGELFF
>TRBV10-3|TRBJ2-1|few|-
TGTGCCATCAGGACGGATTCCTACAATGAGCAGTTCTTC
CAIRTDSYNEQFF
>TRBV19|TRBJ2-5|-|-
TGTGCCAGTTCTAGTGGGGGGCGGCAAGAGACCCAGTACTTC
CASSSGGRQETQYF
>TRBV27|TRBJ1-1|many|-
TGTGCCAGCCGTACCGGACGGCTGAACACTGAAGCTTTCTTT
CASRTGRLNTEAFF
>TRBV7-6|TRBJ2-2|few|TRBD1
TGTGCCAGCAGCTCGAGGGCCAGGGGGCGAGCCGGGGAGCTGTTTTTT
CASSSRARGRAGELFF
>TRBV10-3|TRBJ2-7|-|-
TGTGCCATCACCTGGACGGCCTCAGCCGAGCAGTACTTC
CAITWTASAEQYF